The 2 T cell receptor beta chains below were found in one sample sequenced in a study of response to subunit inactivated influenza vaccine. MiXCR, run by TCRdb on the RT-PCR reads, gives a single entry per CDR3 protein. This sample has under 850,000 distinct CDR3 sequences, with around 18% found just once. The sample here was PBMCs from blood, taken around 5 days after vaccination. The receptors come from a man in his fifties who received an inactivated influenza vaccine.

Of note for this clonotype: A much larger clone is a single base away; this may be a read error. The V gene is TRBV29-1, the J gene TRBJ2-2, with 7 bases identical to TRBD2. The CDR3 has 15 amino acids. Germline lookup yields CDR1 SQVTM and CDR2 ANQGSEA. The V gene end was trimmed by 4 bases and the J gene end by 4 bases; junction bases not matched to a gene: 9. In DNA, the CDR3 is TGCAGCGTTGGGGCGGGAGCCAGTGTCACCGGGGAGCTGTTTTTT. Its protein product is CSVGAGASVTGELFF.

Ten or more counts support this clonotype. This chain links TRBV15 with TRBJ2-3; D is perhaps TRBD1 (5 bases). The ends were cut back, 2 bases at V and 6 bases at J, with 15 bases in the middle. In germline, CDR1 is LNHNV, CDR2 YYDKDF (reference sequence). The CDR3 sequence is 15 residues long. The CDR3 spells CATSRPEVWGDTQYF. CDR3 in DNA: TGTGCCACCAGCAGACCTGAAGTCTGGGGCGATACGCAGTATTTT.